This T cell receptor (beta chain) is from a study of the immune and genomic landscape of osteosarcoma. Using immunoSEQ multiplex PCR, the repertoire was profiled, and TCRdb retains in-frame clones only, with some absent. The table lists 1,500 to 2,000 clones, 55% to 65% of them singletons. In regard to this clone: A read error may produce the germline difference seen at one junction end. Other DNA sequences from this sample encode an identical CDR3 as well.

This CDR3 has 16 amino acids. Germline CDR1 SGHTA, CDR2 FQGTGA. The post-treatment osteosarcoma tumors were primary, local recurrence or metastasis specimens from poor-prognosis patients. The sequence derives from a man aged 18-30 years with osteosarcoma. V gene TRBV7-3 combines with J gene TRBJ2-2; TRBD1 or TRBD2 may be the D gene (5 bases each). The sample taken for sequencing was primary tumor tissue from the T10 vertebra. Here the CDR3 DNA reads TGTGCCAGCAGCCGTTTGGCGATACAGGCCACCGGGGAGCTATTTTTT. This sequence encodes CASSRLAIQATGELFF.